The T cell receptor beta chain described here comes from a study of T cell repertoires in cytomegalovirus infection. Overall study findings and caveats: Accumulated public TCR beta family frequency recognized individuals carrying CMV together with the relevant HLA.

This clonotype was found many times. What it binds is not known. Per the germline V gene, CDR1 is MNHNS and CDR2 is SASEGT. This CDR3 comprises 12 residues. Trimming took off 9 bases at V and 4 bases at J, with 10 bases between the two ends. TCRdb processed the reads anew with MiXCR; each CDR3 protein has one entry. The sample has about 890,000 distinct CDR3 sequences, around 30% seen once. Source: cultured CD8+ T cells from PBMCs, taken from culture after CMV antigen stimulation. The clonotype was recovered from a human donor in good health (CMV status not recorded). Some clones in this sample may be carry-over from other donors' samples. The chain combines TRBV6-1 with TRBJ2-1; no definite D call. CDR3 residues: CASQRVYNEQFF. The CDR3 region has the DNA TGTGCCAGTCAGCGAGTGTACAATGAGCAGTTCTTC.